This TCR beta chain was obtained from a study of blood T cell repertoires in COVID-19 (dated by TCRdb to 2020 to 2022). Background for the entire study: Samples from collaborators originated in the United States, Italy and Spain and spanned both the acute and convalescent phases of COVID-19. The material from the prospective study consisted of cDNA or gDNA derived from T cells, B-cell-depleted T cells, or PBMCs. The dataset comprised deeply sampled blood TCRbeta repertoires from subjects exposed to, actively infected with, or recovered from COVID-19. The repertoires were released in a freely available public database meant as a resource for research on the immune response to SARS-CoV-2. Samples came from the ongoing ImmuneRACE study (first 160 participants) plus 1,254 subjects from 6 global collaborators. The sample metadata nearly always contained a de-identified subject ID, COVID-19 status, age in years and sex. Where HLA class I and class II types were available, the types were taken from metadata supplied by the sample provider, not from assay-based typing.

TCRbeta CDR3 regions were amplified from genomic DNA by means of the immunoSEQ Assay, a bias-controlled multiplex PCR. On the study's bioinformatics: Within the assay, amplification of reference gene primers was used to estimate how many nucleated cells each sample contained. To quantify the absolute abundance of each unique TCRbeta CDR3 rearrangement, sequence reads were collapsed and filtered. For each sample, productive Simpson clonality was calculated by taking the square root of Simpson's diversity index across productive rearrangements. The immuneACCESS repertoire file appears here via TCRdb, limited to in-frame rearrangements. These files lack a portion of the clones; in checked studies, under half of the deficit traces to unresolved V genes, and the cause of the others is not known. Clone size and V and J calls were adopted from that table, with D and trimming inferred from the DNA. The sample includes some 51,000 clones, with roughly 90% observed a single time. The ten biggest clones cover 1.3% of the sample.

This clone was picked up one time. Its recognized antigen is unknown. Base qualities were left out, and no much larger clone turns up one base away. The collaborating institutions used their own protocols to collect whole blood in K2EDTA tubes. Collaborator samples were shipped for TCRbeta analysis as frozen whole blood, isolated PBMCs, or DNA extracted from either sample type. Points the paper makes about the study in general: The amount of clinical and demographic metadata varied by source and participant and was provided uncurated.

Sequenced: peripheral blood. The source of this sequence is a man in his fifties or sixties with acute or convalescent COVID-19.

In nucleotide form, the sequence is TGTGCCAGCAGCTTGACTTTGAGGAACACCATATATTTT. Its amino acids are CASSLTLRNTIYF. Rearrangement joined TRBV6-2 or TRBV6-3 to TRBJ1-3; there is no confident call for the D gene. Per the germline V gene, MNHEY is the CDR1 and SVGEGT is the CDR2. The CDR3 spans 13 residues, from the cysteine through the phenylalanine. The DNA shown is the 39-base CDR3, in frame from base 1. Cut back by 6 bases and 7 bases, the V and J ends lie 13 bases apart.